This record looks at one T cell receptor beta chain sequence and its context. The antigen is not known. Germline V gives CDR1 SGHDT, CDR2 YYEEEE. The CDR3 is made up of 17 amino acids. V lost 1 base, J lost 9 bases, and 20 bases lay in between. The source of the sample is a study of radiotherapy plus CTLA-4 blockade in lung cancer. Background on the study: Objective responses emerged in 15% to 20% of patients, and 31% attained disease control.

Libraries were prepared by immunoSEQ multiplex PCR; TCRdb keeps only in-frame clonotypes and omits some of them. The sample has over 100,000 clones, 81% seen once. Enrolled patients, whose metastatic non-small-cell lung cancer was chemo-refractory, received focal radiation plus CTLA-4 blockade with ipilimumab. Points from the study as a whole: After treatment with radiotherapy plus ipilimumab, TCR clones that came from the tumor expanded in blood. The best prediction of response reportedly came from early blood T cell clone dynamics, with interferon-beta.

The clonotype was recovered from a human donor with non-small cell lung cancer that progressed on radiotherapy plus ipilimumab. Some clones in this sample may be carry-over from other donors' samples. The material sequenced was peripheral blood, taken from a patient treated with radiotherapy plus ipilimumab. The V and J genes are TRBV5-6 and TRBJ1-6; D possibly corresponds to TRBD1 (5 bases). As DNA, the CDR3 is TGTGCCAGCAGCTTGATTGGGGGTCCGATAATTAGTTCACCCCTCCACTTT. It codes for CASSLIGGPIISSPLHF.